Each of the 24 T cell receptor beta chains below was sequenced from the same sample in a study of T cell repertoires in cytomegalovirus infection. Antigens of these TCRs are unknown. A single record per CDR3 protein comes from TCRdb applying MiXCR to the reads. The sample yields 360,000 or so distinct CDR3 sequences, about 34% seen once. Sample: cultured PBMCs, taken from culture after CMV antigen stimulation. These TCRs come from a human donor in good health (CMV status not recorded). Some clones in this sample may be carry-over from other donors' samples.

V is TRBV19 and J is TRBJ1-1; 9 bases line up with TRBD1. J gave up 4 bases and V 7 bases, and 10 bases lay outside the gene matches. Germline CDR1 LNHDA, CDR2 SQIVND (reference sequence). The CDR3 loop spans 15 amino acids. This chain's CDR3 is CASTPQGTGTTEAFF. The DNA for the CDR3 is TGTGCCAGTACCCCTCAGGGGACAGGGACCACTGAAGCTTTCTTT.

The chain has TRBV7-2 and TRBJ1-1; no firm D call. This CDR3 spans 12 amino acids. Germline CDR1 is SGHTA and CDR2 is FQGNSA. V lost 2 bases and J lost 6, with 7 bases in between. This CDR3 is CASSLSIAEAFF. The CDR3 DNA is TGTGCCAGCAGCTTAAGTATCGCTGAAGCTTTCTTT. The variable domain in full, with the rest retrieved from reference TRBV7-2 and TRBJ1-1, is GAGVSQSPSNKVTEKGKDVELRCDPISGHTALYWYRQSLGQGLEFLIYFQGNSAPDKSGLPSDRFSAERTGGSVSTLTIQRTQQEDSAVYLCASSLSIAEAFFGQGTRLTVV.

A remark on this clonotype: In this CDR3 the conserved last residue, phenylalanine or tryptophan, is missing, so a read error is likely. J is TRBJ2-3 and V is TRBV7-3; D not resolved. This CDR3 contains 14 residues. Germline loops: CDR1 SGHTA, CDR2 FQGTGA. CDR3 protein: CASSLGDYTETQYL. CDR3 coding DNA: TGTGCCAGCAGCTTAGGGGATTACACAGAGACGCAGTATTTG.

The rearrangement joins TRBV5-4 to TRBJ1-1; TRBD1 is a possible D gene (6 bases). Germline CDR1 SGHNT, CDR2 YYREEE (reference sequence). CDR3 length equals 15 residues. The V end was cut by 0 bases, the J end by 3 bases, with 12 bases between. CDR3 residues: CASSLGGQVDTEAFF. The DNA of the CDR3 is TGTGCCAGCAGCTTGGGGGGGCAGGTCGACACTGAAGCTTTCTTT. Supplemented by reference TRBV5-4 and TRBJ1-1, the full variable domain reads ETGVTQSPTHLIKTRGQQVTLRCSSQSGHNTVSWYQQALGQGPQFIFQYYREEENGRGNFPPRFSGLQFPNYSSELNVNALELDDSALYLCASSLGGQVDTEAFFGQGTRLTVV.

This clonotype was seen many times. The chain couples TRBV28 to TRBJ2-5, with 7 bases that match TRBD2. The V segment lost 3 bases and the J segment 2 bases; nucleotides outside the gene matches: 9. The CDR3 consists of 16 residues. Germline V gene data show CDR1 as MDHEN and CDR2 as SYDVKM. CDR3 sequence reads: CASSFVGRGGQETQYF. CDR3 DNA sequence: TGTGCCAGCAGTTTTGTTGGAAGGGGAGGGCAAGAGACCCAGTACTTC.

The chain has TRBV7-8 and TRBJ1-1; TRBD1 is a possible D gene (5 bases). CDR3 length: 16 amino acids. Germline CDR1 is SGHVS and CDR2 is FQNEAQ. Trimming took 1 base from V and 2 from J, leaving 14 bases between them. CDR3 coding DNA: TGTGCCAGCAGCTTAGAAGGCGGGGGACCAAACACTGAAGCTTTCTTT. Amino acid sequence: CASSLEGGGPNTEAFF.

This clonotype was counted ten times or more. The J gene is TRBJ1-5, the V gene TRBV7-2, with 10 bases lining up with TRBD1. V shed 4 bases, J shed 3 bases, and the junction held 3 bases outside the gene matches. The CDR3 has 15 residues. Per germline, CDR1 SGHTA and CDR2 FQGNSA. CDR3 coding DNA: TGTGCCAGCAGCTCGACAGGGGGCGTCAATCAGCCCCAGCATTTT. Its protein is CASSSTGGVNQPQHF.

The genes are TRBV19 and TRBJ2-6; D is unresolved. The germline V and J ends were trimmed by 8 bases and 0 bases, with 8 bases remaining between them. The CDR3 has 14 amino acids. Germline V gene data show CDR1 as LNHDA and CDR2 as SQIVND (reference sequence). The CDR3 coding sequence is TGTGCCAGTGGTAGGCTCTCTGGGGCCAACGTCCTGACTTTC. The encoded protein is CASGRLSGANVLTF.

The chain employs TRBV5-1 and TRBJ1-1; D call uncertain. CDR3 length: 16 amino acids. Germline CDR1 and CDR2: SGHRS and YFSETQ. Trimming pared 1 base from V and 0 bases from J, leaving 13 bases between. The CDR3 reads CASSLLSGGVNTEAFF. The CDR3, as DNA: TGCGCCAGCAGCTTGCTCTCAGGTGGGGTGAACACTGAAGCTTTCTTT.

This clonotype was recorded a few times. The V and J genes are TRBV7-2 and TRBJ1-4; 9 bases fit TRBD1. The ends lost 5 bases at V and 7 bases at J; junction bases unmatched: 11. CDR1 SGHTA and CDR2 FQGNSA come from the germline V gene. This CDR3 has 16 amino acids. The CDR3 DNA follows: TGTGCCAGCAGCCTTAGCCCGGACAGGGGAGGTGAAAAACTGTTTTTT. Translating it yields CASSLSPDRGGEKLFF.

This clonotype was counted only a few times. The chain uses TRBV6-1 and TRBJ2-7; unclear D gene. CDR1 MNHNS and CDR2 SASEGT come from the germline V gene. CDR3 length: 11 residues. V lost 6 bases and J 4 bases, leaving 7 bases between the germline ends. The CDR3 is CASSSRYEQYF. CDR3 nucleotide sequence: TGTGCCAGCAGCTCGCGATACGAGCAGTACTTC.

This chain links TRBV18 with TRBJ2-7; D remains unclear. This CDR3 region has 14 residues. V was trimmed by 1 base and J by 3 bases, leaving 10 bases between them. The V gene's germline CDR1 is KGHSH and CDR2 LQKENI. CDR3 residues: CASSPLPAYYEQYF. CDR3 sequence (DNA): TGTGCCAGCTCACCACTCCCCGCTTACTACGAGCAGTACTTC.

V and J are TRBV7-2 and TRBJ1-4; TRBD1 agrees at 10 bases. Germline V CDR1 and CDR2: SGHTA, FQGNSA. Trimming at V came to 5 bases and at J to 5 bases, leaving 5 bases not matched to a gene. CDR3 length: 15 amino acids. CDR3 protein: CASSRDRGWNEKLFF. The CDR3 bases are TGTGCCAGCAGCCGGGACAGGGGCTGGAATGAAAAACTGTTTTTT.

The J gene is TRBJ1-3, the V gene TRBV4-3; 7 bases align to TRBD1. The CDR3 covers 13 residues. Germline-derived CDR1 and CDR2 are LGHNA and YSLEER. V dropped 4 bases and J dropped 7; count of bases not matched to a gene: 4. The CDR3 reads CASSPGQANTIYF. The DNA of the CDR3 is TGCGCCAGCAGCCCCGGACAGGCTAACACCATATATTTT.

CDR3 residues: CASSEDTPGDEQYF. The DNA for the CDR3 is TGCGCCAGCAGTGAGGACACCCCCGGGGACGAGCAGTACTTC. This chain connects TRBV10-2 to TRBJ2-7; D is possibly TRBD2 (5 bases). V was shortened by 2 bases and J by 5 bases, with 13 bases between the two germline ends. This CDR3 contains 14 residues. CDR1 is WSHSY and CDR2 is SAAADI in the germline V gene.

This clonotype was detected only a few times. The chain carries TRBV4-1 and TRBJ2-1; D may be TRBD2 (6 bases). Between the trimmed V and J ends, which lost 3 bases and 9 bases, there was a span of 9 bases. The CDR3 covers 12 residues. From germline, CDR1 is MGHRA and CDR2 YSYEKL. CDR3 coding DNA: TGCGCCAGCAGCCAGGAGGGATTTGAGCAGTTCTTC. Its translation is CASSQEGFEQFF.

The gene calls are TRBV30 and TRBJ2-1, with 11 bases matching TRBD2. Germline assignment: CDR1 GTSNPN and CDR2 SVGIG (reference sequence). The length of the CDR3 is 14 residues. The V gene end was trimmed by 5 bases and the J gene end by 8 bases; junction bases not matched to a gene: 8. The CDR3 DNA reads TGTGCCTGGGTTAGCGGGGGGGGCAAGGATGAGCAGTTCTTC. Amino acid sequence: CAWVSGGGKDEQFF. The complete variable domain, with remaining parts taken from reference TRBV30 and TRBJ2-1, reads SQTIHQWPATLVQPVGSPLSLECTVEGTSNPNLYWYRQAAGRGLQLLFYSVGIGQISSEVPQNLSASRPQDRQFILSSKKLLLSDSGFYLCAWVSGGGKDEQFFGPGTRLTVL.

The chain links TRBV29-1 to TRBJ1-2; 7 bases line up with TRBD1. CDR3 length: 14 amino acids. In germline, CDR1 is SQVTM, CDR2 ANQGSEA. V trimming: 5 bases; J trimming: 6 bases; junction bases outside the gene matches: 12. The CDR3 nucleotides are TGCAGCGTTCCAGAGACAGGGTATTTCGATGGCTACACCTTC. Translation gives CSVPETGYFDGYTF.

The sample holds a few counts of this clonotype. The chain employs TRBV6-5 and TRBJ2-5; 8 positions agree with TRBD1. Germline-derived CDR1 and CDR2 are MNHEY and SVGAGI. This CDR3 is 16 amino acids long. V lost 0 bases, J lost 5 bases, and 8 bases stayed unmatched. The CDR3 nucleotides read TGTGCCAGCAGTTACTCGAATCAGGGGGCAACGGAGACCCAGTACTTC. Amino acid sequence: CASSYSNQGATETQYF.

V is TRBV19 and J is TRBJ2-1; 13 bases fit TRBD2. Per germline, CDR1 LNHDA and CDR2 SQIVND (reference sequence). The CDR3 runs 22 residues. V lost 4 bases, J lost 0 bases, and 18 bases stayed unmatched. This chain's CDR3 is CASSKIRTGGLAGLSSYNEQFF. The CDR3 DNA reads as TGTGCCAGTAGTAAGATCCGGACTGGGGGACTAGCGGGACTCAGCTCCTACAATGAGCAGTTCTTC.

The CDR3 region has the DNA TGTGCCAGCAGCGTCGGCGGGAGGGCCGGGAGCACAGATACGCAGTATTTT. Protein: CASSVGGRAGSTDTQYF. The chain carries TRBV9 and TRBJ2-3, with 9 bases aligning to TRBD2. Germline V gene data show CDR1 as SGDLS and CDR2 as YYNGEE. CDR3 length equals 17 residues. The ends lost 2 bases at V and 0 bases at J; junction bases unmatched: 7.

This rearrangement joins TRBV20-1 to TRBJ1-6, with a possible D match to TRBD1 (5 bases). V gave up 3 bases and J gave up 11 bases, with 17 bases separating them. The CDR3 spans 14 residues. CDR1 is DFQATT and CDR2 is SNEGSKA in the germline V gene (reference sequence). DNA for the CDR3: TGCAGTGCTAGCAGGGATTCGGAGGTTGCACCCCTCCACTTT. Protein: CSASRDSEVAPLHF.

The sample holds a few counts of this clonotype. The CDR3 reads CSARLAGSSYNEQFF. The CDR3 DNA reads TGCAGTGCCAGACTAGCGGGAAGCTCCTACAATGAGCAGTTCTTC. This chain connects TRBV20-1 to TRBJ2-1, with 11 nucleotides matching TRBD2. Germline lookup yields CDR1 DFQATT and CDR2 SNEGSKA (reference sequence). The CDR3 is 15 residues long. Trimming took 6 bases from V and 0 from J; bases not matched to a gene: 4.

This clonotype was detected a few times. V gene TRBV27 combines with J gene TRBJ2-1, with 7 bases lining up with TRBD2. CDR3 length: 14 amino acids. V trimming: 7 bases; J trimming: 5 bases; junction bases outside the gene matches: 8. Germline lookup yields CDR1 MNHEY and CDR2 SMNVEV (reference sequence). The chain's CDR3 is CASTHLAGDNEQFF. The CDR3 DNA sequence: TGTGCCAGCACGCACCTGGCGGGAGACAATGAGCAGTTCTTC.